This TCR beta chain was retrieved from a study of Graves' ophthalmopathy and Graves' hyperthyroidism. As the template, RNA transcripts were used to amplify TCR beta CDR3 regions. First-round RT-PCR used HTBI primers; second-round multiplex PCR followed. Via MiXCR, TCRdb re-called the multiplex PCR reads, giving one row per CDR3 protein. The sample yields about 220,000 distinct CDR3 sequences, roughly a fifth seen once. This clonotype was seen ten or more times. The CDR3 is made up of 14 amino acids. Germline V gene sequence: CDR1 MNHEY, CDR2 SVGEGT. V shed 5 bases and J shed 5 bases, with 16 bases lying between them.

The sequenced sample was peripheral blood. The receptor's source is a woman aged 45 to 65 with Graves' ophthalmopathy. The chain carries TRBV6-2 or TRBV6-3 and TRBJ2-7, with TRBD1 as a possible D gene (6 bases). The CDR3 DNA follows: TGTGCCAGCAGTCCATCGGACAGAGGCGACGAGCAGTACTTC. Encoded protein: CASSPSDRGDEQYF.